These 8 T cell receptor beta chains came from one sample sequenced in a study of radiotherapy plus CTLA-4 blockade in lung cancer. Clones were read by immunoSEQ multiplex PCR, and TCRdb kept only the in-frame ones, dropping some. The profile shows 26,000 or so clones, 79% of them singletons. This specimen consisted of peripheral blood, obtained from a patient treated with radiotherapy plus ipilimumab. Source of these receptors: a human donor with non-small cell lung cancer that progressed on radiotherapy plus ipilimumab.

The chain employs TRBV5-4 and TRBJ2-1; D call uncertain. The CDR3 runs to 13 residues. Germline assignment: CDR1 SGHNT and CDR2 YYREEE (reference sequence). V was trimmed by 7 bases and J by 0 bases, leaving 8 bases between them. CDR3 bases: TGTGCCAGCGGGTATAGCTCCTACAATGAGCAGTTCTTC. Its translation is CASGYSSYNEQFF. The whole variable domain, remainder taken from reference TRBV5-4 and TRBJ2-1, is ETGVTQSPTHLIKTRGQQVTLRCSSQSGHNTVSWYQQALGQGPQFIFQYYREEENGRGNFPPRFSGLQFPNYSSELNVNALELDDSALYLCASGYSSYNEQFFGPGTRLTVL.

The chain uses TRBV2 and TRBJ2-2; 9 bases are a match to TRBD1. CDR1 and CDR2 (germline): SNHLY, FYNNEI. This CDR3 is built from 16 residues. V lost 6 bases to trimming and J lost 3 bases; unmatched junction nucleotides: 8. This CDR3 is CASRASGTGYTGELFF. CDR3 nucleotides: TGTGCCAGCAGGGCCTCCGGGACAGGGTACACCGGGGAGCTGTTTTTT.

The chain couples TRBV27 to TRBJ2-3; 12 bases match TRBD2. This CDR3 is 15 amino acids long. With 8 bases clipped from V and 5 bases from J, the junction kept 8 bases outside the gene matches. Germline V gives CDR1 MNHEY, CDR2 SMNVEV (reference sequence). CDR3 DNA sequence: TGTGCCAGCTCGTCTAGCGGGAGGGTCATAGATACGCAGTATTTT. It yields the protein CASSSSGRVIDTQYF.

In DNA form, the CDR3 reads TGTGCCAGCAGCACCGGAGGGAGCACAGATACGCAGTATTTT. Protein: CASSTGGSTDTQYF. The chain links TRBV6-5 to TRBJ2-3; tentative D call: TRBD2 (6 bases). Between the trimmed V and J ends, which lost 6 bases and 0 bases, there was a span of 10 bases. The V gene's germline CDR1 is MNHEY and CDR2 SVGAGI. CDR3 size: 14 residues.

The chain is built from TRBV7-9 and TRBJ1-2, with 7 bases that match TRBD1. The CDR3 runs 18 residues. Germline-derived CDR1 and CDR2 are SEHNR and FQNEAQ (reference sequence). The V segment lost 1 base and the J segment 5 bases; nucleotides outside the gene matches: 16. The CDR3 bases are TGTGCCAGCAGCTTAGTGTCCGTTAGTCGGGACAGAGTATATGGCTACACCTTC. As protein: CASSLVSVSRDRVYGYTF.

As concerns this clone: The junction shows a germline mismatch at one end, possibly a read error. The rearrangement joins TRBV7-6 to TRBJ2-3; 12 bases line up with TRBD2. The CDR3 is 18 residues long. Germline V gives CDR1 SGHVS, CDR2 FNYEAQ. CDR3 DNA: TGTGCCAGCAGCCTAGCCACTAGCGGGAGGTCTACCCCAGATACGCAGTATTTT. It translates to CASSLATSGRSTPDTQYF.

With regard to this clone: Its ends do not fully match the called genes, so a read error is possible. The rearrangement joins TRBV7-7 to TRBJ2-3; TRBD2 matches at 13 bases. Germline assignment: CDR1 SSHAT and CDR2 FNYEAQ (reference sequence). This CDR3 is 13 amino acids long. The CDR3 nucleotides read TGTGCTAGCAGTTCCGGGACTAGCGGGACCCAGTATTTT. It translates to CASSSGTSGTQYF. Full variable domain (remainder filled in from reference TRBV7-7 and TRBJ2-3): GAGVSQSPRYKVTKRGQDVTLRCDPISSHATLYWYQQALGQGPEFLTYFNYEAQPDKSGLPSDRFSAERPEGSISTLTIQRTEQRDSAMYRCASSSGTSGTQYFGPGTRLTVL.

J is TRBJ2-5 and V is TRBV5-1; a weak D match, TRBD1 (5 bases). Between the trimmed V and J ends, which lost 2 bases and 1 base, there was a span of 9 bases. Looked up from germline, CDR1 is SGHRS and CDR2 is YFSETQ. There are 14 residues in the CDR3. DNA for the CDR3: TGCGCCAGCAGCTTACAGGTACCCCAAGAGACCCAGTACTTC. It yields the protein CASSLQVPQETQYF.